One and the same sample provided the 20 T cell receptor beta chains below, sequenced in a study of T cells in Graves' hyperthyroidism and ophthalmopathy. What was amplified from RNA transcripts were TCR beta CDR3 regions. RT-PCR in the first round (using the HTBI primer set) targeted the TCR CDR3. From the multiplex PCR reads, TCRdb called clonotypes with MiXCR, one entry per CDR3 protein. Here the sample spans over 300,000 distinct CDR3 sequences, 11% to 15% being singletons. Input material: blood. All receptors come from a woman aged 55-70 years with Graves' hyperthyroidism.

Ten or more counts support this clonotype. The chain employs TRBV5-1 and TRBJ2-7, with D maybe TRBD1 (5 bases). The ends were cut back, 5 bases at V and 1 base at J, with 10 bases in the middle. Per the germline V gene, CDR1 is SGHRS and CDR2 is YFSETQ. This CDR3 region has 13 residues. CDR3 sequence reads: CASRQGWSYEQYF. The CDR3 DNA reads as TGCGCCAGCAGGCAGGGCTGGTCCTACGAGCAGTACTTC.

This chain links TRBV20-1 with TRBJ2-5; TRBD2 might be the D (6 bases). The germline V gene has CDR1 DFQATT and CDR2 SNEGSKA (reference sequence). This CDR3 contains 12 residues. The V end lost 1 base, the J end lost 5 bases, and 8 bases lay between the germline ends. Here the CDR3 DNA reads TGCAGTGCTAGAGCTAGCGCGGAGACCCAGTACTTC. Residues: CSARASAETQYF.

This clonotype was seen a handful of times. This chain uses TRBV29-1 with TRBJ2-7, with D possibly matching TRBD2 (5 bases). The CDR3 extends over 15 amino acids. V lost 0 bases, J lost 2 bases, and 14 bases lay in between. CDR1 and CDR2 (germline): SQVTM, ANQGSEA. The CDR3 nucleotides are TGCAGCGTTGAAGACCCCGGAGGCAGTCCCTACGAGCAGTACTTC. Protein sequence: CSVEDPGGSPYEQYF.

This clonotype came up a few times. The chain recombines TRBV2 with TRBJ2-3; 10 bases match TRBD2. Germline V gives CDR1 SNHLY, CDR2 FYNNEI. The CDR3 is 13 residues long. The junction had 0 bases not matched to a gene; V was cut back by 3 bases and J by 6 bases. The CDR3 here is CASSEGLADTQYF. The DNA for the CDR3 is TGTGCCAGCAGTGAGGGACTAGCGGATACGCAGTATTTT.

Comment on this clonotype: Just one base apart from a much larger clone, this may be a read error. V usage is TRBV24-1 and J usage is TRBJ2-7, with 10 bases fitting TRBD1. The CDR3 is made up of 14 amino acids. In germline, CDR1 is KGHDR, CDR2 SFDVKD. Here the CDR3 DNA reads TGTGTCACCAGCCCGGGACAGGGGACATACGAGCAGTACTTC. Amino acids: CVTSPGQGTYEQYF.

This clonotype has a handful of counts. CDR3 sequence reads: CASSQGDPNEQFF. DNA of the CDR3: TGTGCCAGCAGCCAAGGGGACCCCAATGAGCAGTTCTTC. This rearrangement joins TRBV7-9 to TRBJ2-1; the D call may be TRBD1 or TRBD2 (5 bases each). V was trimmed by 5 bases and J by 6 bases, leaving 11 bases between them. CDR3 length equals 13 residues. The germline CDR1 and CDR2 sequences are SEHNR and FQNEAQ (reference sequence).

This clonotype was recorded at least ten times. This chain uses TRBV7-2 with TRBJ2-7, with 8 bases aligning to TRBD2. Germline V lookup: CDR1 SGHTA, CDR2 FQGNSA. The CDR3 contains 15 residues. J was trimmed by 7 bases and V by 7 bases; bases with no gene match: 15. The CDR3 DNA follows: TGTGCCAGCAACACCAGCGGGAGTCAGTATGGGGAGCAGTACTTC. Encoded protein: CASNTSGSQYGEQYF. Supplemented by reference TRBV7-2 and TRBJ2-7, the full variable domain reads GAGVSQSPSNKVTEKGKDVELRCDPISGHTALYWYRQSLGQGLEFLIYFQGNSAPDKSGLPSDRFSAERTGGSVSTLTIQRTQQEDSAVYLCASNTSGSQYGEQYFGPGTRLTVT.

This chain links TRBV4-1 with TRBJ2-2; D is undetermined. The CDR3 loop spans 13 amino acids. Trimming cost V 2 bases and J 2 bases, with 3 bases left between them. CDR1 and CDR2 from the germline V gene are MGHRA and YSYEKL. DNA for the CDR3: TGCGCCAGCAGCCAAAGTAACACCGGGGAGCTGTTTTTT. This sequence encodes CASSQSNTGELFF.

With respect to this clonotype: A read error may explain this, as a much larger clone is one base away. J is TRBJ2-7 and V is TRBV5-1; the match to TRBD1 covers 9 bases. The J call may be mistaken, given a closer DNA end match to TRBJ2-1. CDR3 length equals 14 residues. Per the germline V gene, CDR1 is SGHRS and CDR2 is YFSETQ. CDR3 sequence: CASSLEGQGYEQFF. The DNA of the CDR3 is TGCGCCAGCAGCTTGGAGGGACAGGGCTACGAGCAGTTCTTC.

The CDR3 protein is CASSVRAGVLGNEQFF. The CDR3 DNA reads as TGTGCCAGCAGCGTACGTGCGGGAGTGTTAGGGAATGAGCAGTTCTTC. The chain has TRBV9 and TRBJ2-1; 7 positions agree with TRBD2. J lost 7 bases, V lost 1 base, and 11 bases had no gene match. The CDR3 totals 16 residues. Per the germline V gene, CDR1 is SGDLS and CDR2 is YYNGEE.

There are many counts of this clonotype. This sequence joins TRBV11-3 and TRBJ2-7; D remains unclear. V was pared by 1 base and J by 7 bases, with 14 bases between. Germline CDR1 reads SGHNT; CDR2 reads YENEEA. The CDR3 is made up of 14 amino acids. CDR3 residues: CASSLAAQAWEQYF. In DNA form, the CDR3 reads TGTGCCAGCAGCTTAGCCGCGCAGGCGTGGGAGCAGTACTTC.

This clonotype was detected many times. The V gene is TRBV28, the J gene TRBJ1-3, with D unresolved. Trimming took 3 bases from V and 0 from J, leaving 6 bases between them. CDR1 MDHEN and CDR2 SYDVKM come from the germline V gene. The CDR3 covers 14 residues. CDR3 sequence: CASSLNPSGNTIYF. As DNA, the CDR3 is TGTGCCAGCAGTTTGAACCCCTCTGGAAACACCATATATTTT.

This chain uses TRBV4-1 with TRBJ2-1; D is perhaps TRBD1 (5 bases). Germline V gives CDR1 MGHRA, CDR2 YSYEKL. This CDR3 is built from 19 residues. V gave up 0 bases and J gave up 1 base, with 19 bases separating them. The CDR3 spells CASSQEGSGQGRSYNEQFF. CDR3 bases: TGCGCCAGCAGCCAAGAGGGGTCCGGTCAGGGAAGATCCTACAATGAGCAGTTCTTC.

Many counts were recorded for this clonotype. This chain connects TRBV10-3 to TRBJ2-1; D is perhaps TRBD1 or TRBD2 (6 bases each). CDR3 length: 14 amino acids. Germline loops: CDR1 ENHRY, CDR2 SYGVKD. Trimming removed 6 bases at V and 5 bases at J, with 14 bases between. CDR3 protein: CAIRAGGGNNEQFF. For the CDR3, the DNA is TGTGCCATCAGGGCTGGGGGCGGGAACAATGAGCAGTTCTTC.

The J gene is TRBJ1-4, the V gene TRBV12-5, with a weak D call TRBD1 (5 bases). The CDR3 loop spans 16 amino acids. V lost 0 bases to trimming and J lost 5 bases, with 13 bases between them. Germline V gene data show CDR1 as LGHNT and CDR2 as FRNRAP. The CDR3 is CASGLVLRGTNEKLFF. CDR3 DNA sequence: TGTGCTAGTGGTTTGGTACTTCGGGGGACCAATGAAAAACTGTTTTTT.

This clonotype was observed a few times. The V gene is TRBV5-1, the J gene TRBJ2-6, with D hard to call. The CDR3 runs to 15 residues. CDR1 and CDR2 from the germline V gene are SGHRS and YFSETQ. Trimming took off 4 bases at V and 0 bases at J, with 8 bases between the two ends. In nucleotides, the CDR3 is TGCGCCAGCAGCCCAATATACTCTGGGGCCAACGTCCTGACTTTC. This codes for CASSPIYSGANVLTF. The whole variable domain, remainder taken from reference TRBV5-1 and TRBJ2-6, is KAGVTQTPRYLIKTRGQQVTLSCSPISGHRSVSWYQQTPGQGLQFLFEYFSETQRNKGNFPGRFSGRQFSNSRSEMNVSTLELGDSALYLCASSPIYSGANVLTFGAGSRLTVL.

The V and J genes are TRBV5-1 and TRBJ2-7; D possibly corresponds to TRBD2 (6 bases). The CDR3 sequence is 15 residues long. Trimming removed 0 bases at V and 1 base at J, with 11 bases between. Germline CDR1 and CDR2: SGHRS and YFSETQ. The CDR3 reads CASSLVLGGSYEQYF. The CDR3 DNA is TGCGCCAGCAGCTTGGTGTTGGGGGGATCCTACGAGCAGTACTTC.

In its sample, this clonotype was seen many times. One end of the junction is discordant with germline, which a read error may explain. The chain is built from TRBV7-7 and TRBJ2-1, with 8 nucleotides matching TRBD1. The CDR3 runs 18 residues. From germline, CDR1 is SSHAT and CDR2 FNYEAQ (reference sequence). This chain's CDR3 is CASSPRTGRFSSYNEQFF. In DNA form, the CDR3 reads TGTGCTAGCAGCCCCCGGACAGGGAGGTTTAGCTCCTACAATGAGCAGTTCTTC. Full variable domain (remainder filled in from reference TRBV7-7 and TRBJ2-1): GAGVSQSPRYKVTKRGQDVTLRCDPISSHATLYWYQQALGQGPEFLTYFNYEAQPDKSGLPSDRFSAERPEGSISTLTIQRTEQRDSAMYRCASSPRTGRFSSYNEQFFGPGTRLTVL.

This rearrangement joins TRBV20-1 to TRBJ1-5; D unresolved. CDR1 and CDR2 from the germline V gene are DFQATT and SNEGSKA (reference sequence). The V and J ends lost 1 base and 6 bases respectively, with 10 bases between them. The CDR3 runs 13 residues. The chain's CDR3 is CSARAGVAQPQHF. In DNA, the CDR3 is TGCAGTGCTAGAGCCGGGGTGGCTCAGCCCCAGCATTTT.

Here the CDR3 DNA reads TGTGCCAGCAGAAGAGCGGGGTGGGACGGGGAGCAGTTCTTC. This sequence encodes CASRRAGWDGEQFF. The genes are TRBV2 and TRBJ2-1; 7 bases map to TRBD2. The CDR3 totals 14 residues. V lost 6 bases, J lost 10 bases, and 12 bases stayed unmatched. In germline, CDR1 is SNHLY, CDR2 FYNNEI.